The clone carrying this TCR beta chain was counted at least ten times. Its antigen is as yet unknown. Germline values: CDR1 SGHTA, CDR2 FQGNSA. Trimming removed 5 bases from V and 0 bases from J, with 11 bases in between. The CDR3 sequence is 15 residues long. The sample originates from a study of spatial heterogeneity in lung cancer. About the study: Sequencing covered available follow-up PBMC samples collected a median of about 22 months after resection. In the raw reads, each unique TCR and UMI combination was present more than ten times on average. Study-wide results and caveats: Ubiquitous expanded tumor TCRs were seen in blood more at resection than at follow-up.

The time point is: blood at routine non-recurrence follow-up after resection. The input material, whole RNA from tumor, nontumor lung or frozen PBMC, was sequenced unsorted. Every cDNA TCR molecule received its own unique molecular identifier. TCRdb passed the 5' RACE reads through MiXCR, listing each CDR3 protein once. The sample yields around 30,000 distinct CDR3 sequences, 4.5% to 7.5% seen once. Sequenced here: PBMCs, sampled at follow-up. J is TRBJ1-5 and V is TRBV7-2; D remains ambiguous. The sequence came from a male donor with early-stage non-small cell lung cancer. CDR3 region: CASSPERYSNQPQHF. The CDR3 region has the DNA TGTGCCAGCAGCCCCGAGCGTTATAGCAATCAGCCCCAGCATTTT.